This TCR beta chain was sequenced for a study of hypomethylating agent response in myelodysplastic syndrome. Study-level background: Of these patients, about six responded (complete response or hematologic improvement) and about 5 did not. Non-responders met neither complete response nor hematologic improvement criteria, which defined response. The study's findings and limits: Analysis covered a small cohort of just 10 to 11 patients.

Concerning this clone itself: Its antigen is undetermined.

Original processing methods: Roughly 1.8% of 170,000 or so clonotypes matched previously reported viral-epitope-specific VDJdb entries. TCRdb keeps only in-frame clones here, not all; method: immunoSEQ multiplex PCR. From that table come the V and J calls and clone size; the DNA was used to work out D and trimming. The data contain thousands of clones, almost 85% of them singletons. The trim removed 6 bases at V and 3 bases at J, leaving 2 bases unmatched. Germline CDR1 and CDR2: LGHNA and YNFKEQ. The CDR3 sequence is 14 residues long. The sequences come from bone marrow, collected before or after starting hypomethylating agent treatment for myelodysplastic syndrome (not recorded which). The origin of this receptor is a human donor with myelodysplastic syndrome. This chain uses TRBV4-2 with TRBJ2-7, with TRBD2 identical over 13 bases. The CDR3 coding sequence is TGTGCCAGCAGATGGACTAGCGGGAGCTACGAGCAGTACTTC. This gives the protein CASRWTSGSYEQYF.